One and the same sample provided the 10 T cell receptor beta chains below, sequenced in a study of identical twins. MiXCR, run by TCRdb on the 5' RACE reads, gives a single entry per CDR3 protein. The sample yields 550,000 to 700,000 distinct CDR3 sequences, approximately 10% seen once. Another study also made use of these data, one on yellow fever vaccine responses in identical twins.

The source material was PBMCs. These receptors were collected from a woman aged 18 to 35 in good health.

This clonotype was seen a few times. V usage is TRBV5-1 and J usage is TRBJ2-5; 7 bases are shared with TRBD1. J lost 2 bases, V lost 2 bases, and 9 bases had no gene match. Germline-derived CDR1 and CDR2 are SGHRS and YFSETQ. The CDR3 covers 16 residues. The CDR3 sequence is CASSLDRDSLQETQYF. CDR3 bases: TGCGCCAGCAGCTTAGACCGGGACAGCTTACAAGAGACCCAGTACTTC.

The rearrangement links TRBV6-5 to TRBJ2-1; 12 bases align to TRBD2. CDR3 size: 18 residues. Germline CDR1 MNHEY, CDR2 SVGAGI. The ends lost 3 bases at V and 3 bases at J; junction bases unmatched: 9. CDR3 residues: CASSYSRLAGVVYNEQFF. In DNA form, the CDR3 reads TGTGCCAGCAGTTATTCTAGACTAGCGGGAGTCGTCTACAATGAGCAGTTCTTC.

This clonotype was seen a few times. The chain is built from TRBV12-3 or TRBV12-4 and TRBJ1-4; D ambiguous. The CDR3 is 11 amino acids. V gave up 3 bases and J gave up 12 bases, with 8 bases separating them. In DNA, the CDR3 is TGTGCCAGCAGTTTCGTGGACGAACTGTTTTTT. Translated, it gives CASSFVDELFF.

The rearrangement joins TRBV28 to TRBJ1-1; D is unresolved. This CDR3 is built from 15 residues. The V gene's germline CDR1 is MDHEN and CDR2 SYDVKM. Trimming removed 5 bases from V and 0 bases from J, with 13 bases in between. CDR3 sequence (DNA): TGTGCCAGCAGTCCCCGGGGAGTTATGAACACTGAAGCTTTCTTT. This sequence encodes CASSPRGVMNTEAFF.

This clonotype came up a few times. The chain employs TRBV12-3 or TRBV12-4 and TRBJ2-7; D remains ambiguous. The CDR3 totals 13 residues. V lost 6 bases, J lost 3 bases, and 12 bases lay in between. The CDR3 DNA is TGTGCCAGCAGGAGATCCTCAATCTACGAGCAGTACTTC. Translation: CASRRSSIYEQYF.

The CDR3 loop is CASSVEGSGGASDTQYF. DNA for the CDR3: TGTGCCAGCAGCGTAGAAGGGAGCGGGGGGGCTTCAGATACGCAGTATTTT. The J gene is TRBJ2-3, the V gene TRBV9; 10 bases are a match to TRBD2. After removal of 0 bases from V and 4 bases from J, the junction contained 8 bases not matched to a gene. This CDR3 has 17 residues. Germline-derived CDR1 and CDR2 are SGDLS and YYNGEE.

This clonotype was counted ten times or more. The gene calls are TRBV12-3 or TRBV12-4 and TRBJ2-1; perhaps TRBD2 as D (5 bases). The CDR3 is made up of 13 amino acids. Deletions cut 6 bases from V and 3 bases from J, with 9 bases between. The CDR3 sequence is CASSPGFYNEQFF. The CDR3 DNA sequence: TGTGCCAGCAGCCCGGGATTCTACAATGAGCAGTTCTTC.

This clonotype was seen only a few times. V and J are TRBV28 and TRBJ2-1; D gene uncertain. CDR3 length: 15 residues. Trimming took off 8 bases at V and 0 bases at J, with 14 bases between the two ends. The germline V gene has CDR1 MDHEN and CDR2 SYDVKM. CDR3 protein: CASGNFENSYNEQFF. The CDR3 bases are TGTGCCAGCGGCAACTTCGAAAACTCCTACAATGAGCAGTTCTTC.

The V call is TRBV5-6, the J call TRBJ1-1, with D perhaps matching TRBD1 (5 bases). Germline values: CDR1 SGHDT, CDR2 YYEEEE. Trimming removed 3 bases from V and 8 bases from J, with 14 bases in between. CDR3 size: 13 residues. The CDR3 sequence is CASSWDGTLEAFF. For the CDR3, the DNA is TGTGCCAGCAGCTGGGACGGGACGCTAGAAGCTTTCTTT.

This clonotype was detected many times. This sequence joins TRBV6-6 and TRBJ2-6; D is undetermined. This CDR3 is 17 amino acids long. V was pared by 2 bases and J by 0 bases, with 11 bases between. From germline, CDR1 is MNHNY and CDR2 SVGAGI (reference sequence). The CDR3 DNA reads as TGTGCCAGCAGTTACGGCGATTCGGCCTCTGGGGCCAACGTCCTGACTTTC. It codes for CASSYGDSASGANVLTF.